This TCR beta chain derives from a study of cytomegalovirus exposure and HLA in healthy donors. Study-level results: Association of 16,951 TCR beta sequences with HLA alleles was found at 0.05 false discovery rate in a later analysis. TCR beta chain V- and J-gene trimming was linked, in a later analysis, to a missense variant in DCLRE1C.

CDR3 size: 13 residues. Germline V gene lookup returns CDR1 LGHNA and CDR2 YSLEER. The germline V and J ends were trimmed by 7 bases and 5 bases, with 15 bases remaining between them. Donors sampled were nominally healthy, though unrecorded immune exposures were likely. The PCR employed 60 Vbeta primers together with 13 Jbeta primers. Only in-frame clones appear in the TCRdb table, and some are missing; sequencing was by immunoSEQ multiplex PCR. The sample records around 190,000 clones, around 87% being singletons. In the case of this clone: Its antigen is undetermined.

The sequence came from a woman between 18 and 29 years old in good health and CMV-seronegative. The specimen sequenced was PBMCs. The genes are TRBV4-3 and TRBJ2-7; possibly TRBD2 for D (7 bases). The CDR3 is CASTAKGGDEQYF. The CDR3 DNA reads TGCGCCAGCACCGCGAAGGGGGGGGACGAGCAGTACTTC.